What follows is one T cell receptor beta chain and its context. The source of the sample is a study of T cells after yellow fever vaccination. The CDR3 is made up of 14 amino acids. V lost 2 bases, J lost 4 bases, and 12 bases lay in between. Germline CDR1 and CDR2: DFQATT and SNEGSKA (reference sequence). TCRdb re-derived calls from the 5' RACE reads in MiXCR, one entry per CDR3 protein. The sample carries approximately 550,000 distinct CDR3 sequences, roughly 21% recorded once. V usage is TRBV20-1 and J usage is TRBJ2-1, with a weak D call TRBD2 (6 bases). The clonotype originates from a man under 40 who received the YFV17D yellow fever vaccine. The sample in question was PBMCs, obtained 15 days after the yellow fever booster vaccination. For the CDR3, the DNA is TGCAGTGCTAGAACTAGCACTCATTACAATGAGCAGTTCTTC. It is translated as CSARTSTHYNEQFF.